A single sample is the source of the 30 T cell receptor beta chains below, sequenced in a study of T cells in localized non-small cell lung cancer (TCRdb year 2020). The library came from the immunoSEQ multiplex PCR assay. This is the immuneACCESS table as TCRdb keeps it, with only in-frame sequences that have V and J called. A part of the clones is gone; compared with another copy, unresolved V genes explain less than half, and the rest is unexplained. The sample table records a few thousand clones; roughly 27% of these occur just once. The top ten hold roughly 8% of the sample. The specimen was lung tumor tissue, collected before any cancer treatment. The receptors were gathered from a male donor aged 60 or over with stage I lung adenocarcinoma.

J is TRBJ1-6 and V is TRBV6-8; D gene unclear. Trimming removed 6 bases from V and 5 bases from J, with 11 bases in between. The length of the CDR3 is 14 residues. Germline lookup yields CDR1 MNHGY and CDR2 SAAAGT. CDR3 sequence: CASSPRSHNSPLHF. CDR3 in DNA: TGTGCCAGCAGCCCCCGGTCCCATAATTCACCCCTCCACTTT.

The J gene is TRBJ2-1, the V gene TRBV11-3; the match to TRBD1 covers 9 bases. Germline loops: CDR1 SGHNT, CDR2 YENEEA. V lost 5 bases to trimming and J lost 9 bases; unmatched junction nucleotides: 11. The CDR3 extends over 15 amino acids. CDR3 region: CASSQVGQGIPEQFF. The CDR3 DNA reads TGTGCCAGCAGCCAAGTCGGACAGGGGATCCCTGAGCAGTTCTTC.

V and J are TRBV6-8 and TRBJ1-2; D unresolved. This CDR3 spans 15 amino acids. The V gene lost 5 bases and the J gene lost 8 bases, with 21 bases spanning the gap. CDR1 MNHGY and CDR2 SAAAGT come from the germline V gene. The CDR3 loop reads CASSTGHSGLMGYTF. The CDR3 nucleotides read TGTGCCAGCAGTACTGGGCACAGTGGGTTGATGGGCTACACCTTC.

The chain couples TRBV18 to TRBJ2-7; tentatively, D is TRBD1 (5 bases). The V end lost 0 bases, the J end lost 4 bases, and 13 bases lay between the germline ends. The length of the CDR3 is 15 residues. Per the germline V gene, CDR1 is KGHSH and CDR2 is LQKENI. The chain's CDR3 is CASSPPKGLGYEQYF. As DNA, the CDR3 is TGTGCCAGCTCACCACCGAAGGGGCTCGGTTACGAGCAGTACTTC.

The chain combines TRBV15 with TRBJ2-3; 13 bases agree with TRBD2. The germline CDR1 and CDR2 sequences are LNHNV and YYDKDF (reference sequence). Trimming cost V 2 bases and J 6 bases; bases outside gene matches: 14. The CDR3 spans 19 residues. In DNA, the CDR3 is TGTGCCACCAGCAGACCTCCTGGGGAACTAGCGGGGGGGCCGGATACGCAGTATTTT. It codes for CATSRPPGELAGGPDTQYF.

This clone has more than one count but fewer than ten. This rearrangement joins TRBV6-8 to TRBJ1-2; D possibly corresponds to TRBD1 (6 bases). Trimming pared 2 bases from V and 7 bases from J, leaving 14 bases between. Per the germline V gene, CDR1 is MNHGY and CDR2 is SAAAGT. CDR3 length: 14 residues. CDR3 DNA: TGTGCCAGCAGTTACAGTTTGGGGGCAGGTGGCTACACCTTC. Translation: CASSYSLGAGGYTF.

The CDR3 protein is CASSPQTDTQYF. The CDR3 coding sequence is TGTGCCAGCTCACCACAGACAGATACGCAGTATTTT. This chain uses TRBV18 with TRBJ2-3, with D unresolved. The germline V gene has CDR1 KGHSH and CDR2 LQKENI. Trimming stripped 1 base from V and 3 bases from J, with 2 bases between. The CDR3 sequence is 12 residues long.

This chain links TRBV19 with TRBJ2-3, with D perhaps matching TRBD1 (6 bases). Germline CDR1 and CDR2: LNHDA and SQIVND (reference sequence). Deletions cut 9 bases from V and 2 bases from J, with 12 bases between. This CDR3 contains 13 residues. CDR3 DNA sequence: TGTGCCAGCCTATCAGGGGACACAGATACGCAGTATTTT. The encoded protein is CASLSGDTDTQYF.

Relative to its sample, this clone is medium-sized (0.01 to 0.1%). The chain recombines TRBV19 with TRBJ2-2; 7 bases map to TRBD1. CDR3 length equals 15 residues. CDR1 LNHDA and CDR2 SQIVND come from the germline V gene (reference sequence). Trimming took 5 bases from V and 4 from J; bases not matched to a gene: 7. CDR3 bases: TGTGCCAGTAGTGCCCGGACAGGCGGCACCGGGGAGCTGTTTTTT. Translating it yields CASSARTGGTGELFF. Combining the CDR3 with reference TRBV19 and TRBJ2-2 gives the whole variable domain DGGITQSPKYLFRKEGQNVTLSCEQNLNHDAMYWYRQDPGQGLRLIYYSQIVNDFQKGDIAEGYSVSREKKESFPLTVTSAQKNPTAFYLCASSARTGGTGELFFGEGSRLTVL.

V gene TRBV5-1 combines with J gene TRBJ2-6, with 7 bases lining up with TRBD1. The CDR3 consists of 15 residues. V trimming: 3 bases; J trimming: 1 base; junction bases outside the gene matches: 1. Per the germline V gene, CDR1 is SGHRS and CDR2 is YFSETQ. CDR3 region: CASSWGQSGANVLTF. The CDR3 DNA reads TGCGCCAGCAGCTGGGGACAGTCTGGGGCCAACGTCCTGACTTTC.

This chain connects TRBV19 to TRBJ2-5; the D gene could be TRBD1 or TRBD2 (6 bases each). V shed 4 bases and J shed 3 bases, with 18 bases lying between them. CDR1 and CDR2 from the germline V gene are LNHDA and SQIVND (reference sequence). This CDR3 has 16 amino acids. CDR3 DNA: TGTGCCAGTAGTAGCCCGCCGACGGGGGCGAAAGAGACCCAGTACTTC. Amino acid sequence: CASSSPPTGAKETQYF.

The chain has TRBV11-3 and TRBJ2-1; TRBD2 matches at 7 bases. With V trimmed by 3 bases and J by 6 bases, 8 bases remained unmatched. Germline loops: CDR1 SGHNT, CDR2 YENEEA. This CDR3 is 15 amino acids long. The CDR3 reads CASSFGLGIANEQFF. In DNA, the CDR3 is TGTGCCAGCAGCTTCGGACTAGGAATAGCCAATGAGCAGTTCTTC.

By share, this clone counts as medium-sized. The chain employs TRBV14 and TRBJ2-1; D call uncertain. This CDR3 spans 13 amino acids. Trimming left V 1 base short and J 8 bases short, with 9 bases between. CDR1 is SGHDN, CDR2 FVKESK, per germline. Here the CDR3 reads CASSQAMWDEQFF. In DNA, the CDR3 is TGTGCCAGCAGCCAAGCAATGTGGGATGAGCAGTTCTTC.

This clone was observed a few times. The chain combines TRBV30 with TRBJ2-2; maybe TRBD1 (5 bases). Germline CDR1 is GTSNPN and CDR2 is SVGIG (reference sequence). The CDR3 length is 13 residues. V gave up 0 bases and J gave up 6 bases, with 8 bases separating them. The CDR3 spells CAWSVGVAGELFF. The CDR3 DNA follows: TGTGCCTGGAGTGTAGGGGTAGCCGGGGAGCTGTTTTTT.

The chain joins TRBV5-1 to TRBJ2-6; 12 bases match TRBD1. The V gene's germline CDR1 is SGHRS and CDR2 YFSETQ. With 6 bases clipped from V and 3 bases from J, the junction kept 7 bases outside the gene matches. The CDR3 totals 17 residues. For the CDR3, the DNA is TGCGCCAGCAATACCGGGACAGGGGGCAATGGGGCCAACGTCCTGACTTTC. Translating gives CASNTGTGGNGANVLTF.

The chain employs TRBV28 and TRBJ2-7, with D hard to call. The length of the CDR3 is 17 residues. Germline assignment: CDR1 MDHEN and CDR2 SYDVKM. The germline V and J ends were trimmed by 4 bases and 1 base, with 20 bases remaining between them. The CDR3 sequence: CASSSPPDRRRSYEQYF. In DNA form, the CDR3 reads TGTGCCAGCAGTTCCCCCCCGGACCGTAGAAGGTCCTACGAGCAGTACTTC.

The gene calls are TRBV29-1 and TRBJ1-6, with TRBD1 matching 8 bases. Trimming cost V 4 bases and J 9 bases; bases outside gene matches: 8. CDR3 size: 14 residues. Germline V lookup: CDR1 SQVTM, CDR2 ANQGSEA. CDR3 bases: TGCAGCGTTGGTTCGGACAGGGAAGGTTCACCCCTCCACTTT. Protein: CSVGSDREGSPLHF.

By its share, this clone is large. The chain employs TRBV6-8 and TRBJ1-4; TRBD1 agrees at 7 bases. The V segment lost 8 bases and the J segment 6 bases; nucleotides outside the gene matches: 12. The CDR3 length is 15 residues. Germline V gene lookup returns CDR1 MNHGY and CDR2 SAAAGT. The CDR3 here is CASRQGGRGHEKLFF. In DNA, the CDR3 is TGTGCCAGCCGTCAGGGGGGGAGAGGGCATGAAAAACTGTTTTTT.

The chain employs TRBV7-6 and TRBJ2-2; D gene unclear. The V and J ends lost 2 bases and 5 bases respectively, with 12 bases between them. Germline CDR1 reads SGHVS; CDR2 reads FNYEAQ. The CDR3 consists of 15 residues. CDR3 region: CASSLQFSGTGELFF. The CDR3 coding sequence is TGTGCCAGCAGCTTACAGTTTTCGGGTACCGGGGAGCTGTTTTTT. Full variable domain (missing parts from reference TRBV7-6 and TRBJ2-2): GAGVSQSPRYKVTKRGQDVALRCDPISGHVSLYWYRQALGQGPEFLTYFNYEAQQDKSGLPNDRFSAERPEGSISTLTIQRTEQRDSAMYRCASSLQFSGTGELFFGEGSRLTVL.

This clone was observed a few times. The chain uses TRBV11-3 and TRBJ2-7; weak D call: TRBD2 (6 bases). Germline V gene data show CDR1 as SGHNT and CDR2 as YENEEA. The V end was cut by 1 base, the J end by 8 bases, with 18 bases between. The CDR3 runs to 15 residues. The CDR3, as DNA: TGTGCCAGCAGCTTAGGGGACTTCTCCTACGTCAAGCAGTACTTC. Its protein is CASSLGDFSYVKQYF.

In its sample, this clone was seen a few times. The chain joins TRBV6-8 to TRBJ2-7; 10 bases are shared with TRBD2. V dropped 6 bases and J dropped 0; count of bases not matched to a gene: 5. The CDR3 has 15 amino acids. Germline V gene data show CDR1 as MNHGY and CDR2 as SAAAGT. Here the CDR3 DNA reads TGTGCCAGCAGCCGTTCTAGCGGGAGCTCCTACGAGCAGTACTTC. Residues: CASSRSSGSSYEQYF.

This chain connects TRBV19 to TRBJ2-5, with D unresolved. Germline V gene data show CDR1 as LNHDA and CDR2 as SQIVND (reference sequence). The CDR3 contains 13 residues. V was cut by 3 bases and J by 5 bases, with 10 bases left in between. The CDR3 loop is CASSMNGAETQYF. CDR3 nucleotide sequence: TGTGCCAGTAGTATGAATGGAGCTGAGACCCAGTACTTC.

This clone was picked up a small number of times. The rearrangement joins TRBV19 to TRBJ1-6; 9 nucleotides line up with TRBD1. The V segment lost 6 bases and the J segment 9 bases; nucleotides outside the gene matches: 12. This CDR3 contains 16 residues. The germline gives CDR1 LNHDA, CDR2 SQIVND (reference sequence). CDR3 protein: CASSLRQGGPSSPLHF. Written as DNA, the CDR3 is TGTGCCAGTAGCCTAAGACAGGGGGGCCCTTCTTCACCCCTCCACTTT.

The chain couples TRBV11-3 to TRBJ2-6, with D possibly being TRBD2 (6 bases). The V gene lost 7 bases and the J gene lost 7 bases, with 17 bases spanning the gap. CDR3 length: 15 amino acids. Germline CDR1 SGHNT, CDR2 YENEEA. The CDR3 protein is CASTPLGGNANVLTF. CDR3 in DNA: TGTGCCAGCACCCCTTTAGGAGGGAACGCCAACGTCCTGACTTTC.

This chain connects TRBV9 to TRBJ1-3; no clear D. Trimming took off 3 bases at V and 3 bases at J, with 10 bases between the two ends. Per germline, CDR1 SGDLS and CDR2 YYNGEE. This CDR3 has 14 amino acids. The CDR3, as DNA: TGTGCCAGCAGCGCCGAACAGAGTGGAAACACCATATATTTT. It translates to CASSAEQSGNTIYF.

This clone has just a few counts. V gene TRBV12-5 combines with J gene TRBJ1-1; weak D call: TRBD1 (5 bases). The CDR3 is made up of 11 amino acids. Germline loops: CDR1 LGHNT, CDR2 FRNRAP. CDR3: CASTWGIEAFF. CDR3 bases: TGTGCCAGCACATGGGGGATTGAAGCTTTCTTT.

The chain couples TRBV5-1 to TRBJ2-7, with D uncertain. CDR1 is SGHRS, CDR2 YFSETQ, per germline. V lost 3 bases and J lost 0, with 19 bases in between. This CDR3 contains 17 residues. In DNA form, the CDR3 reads TGCGCCAGCAGCTCTACTAAGGCTCTCCCTGGCTCCTACGAGCAGTACTTC. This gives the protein CASSSTKALPGSYEQYF. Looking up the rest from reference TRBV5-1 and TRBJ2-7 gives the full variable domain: KAGVTQTPRYLIKTRGQQVTLSCSPISGHRSVSWYQQTPGQGLQFLFEYFSETQRNKGNFPGRFSGRQFSNSRSEMNVSTLELGDSALYLCASSSTKALPGSYEQYFGPGTRLTVT.

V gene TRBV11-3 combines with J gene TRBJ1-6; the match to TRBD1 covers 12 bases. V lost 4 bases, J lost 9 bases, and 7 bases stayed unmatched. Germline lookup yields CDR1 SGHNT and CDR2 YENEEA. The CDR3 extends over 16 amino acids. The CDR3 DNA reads TGTGCCAGCAGCTCGGGGACAGGGGGCGCGGGTTCACCCCTCCACTTT. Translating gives CASSSGTGGAGSPLHF.

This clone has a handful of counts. In DNA form, the CDR3 reads TGTGCCTGGGATGGGGGGCTCATAACCGAAGCTTTCTTT. This translates into CAWDGGLITEAFF. The rearrangement uses TRBV30 and TRBJ1-1, with a tentative D call TRBD1 (6 bases). There are 13 residues in the CDR3. Trimming took off 5 bases at V and 8 bases at J, with 18 bases between the two ends. The germline V gene encodes CDR1 GTSNPN and CDR2 SVGIG (reference sequence).

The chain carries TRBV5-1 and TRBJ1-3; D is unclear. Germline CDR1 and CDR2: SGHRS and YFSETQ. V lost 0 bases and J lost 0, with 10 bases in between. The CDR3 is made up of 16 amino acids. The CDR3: CASSLGVGSSGNTIYF. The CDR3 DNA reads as TGCGCCAGCAGCTTGGGGGTCGGGAGCTCTGGAAACACCATATATTTT.